This entry concerns a single T cell receptor beta chain. Antigen: not known. This sample stems from a study of cytomegalovirus exposure and HLA in healthy donors. Study findings and constraints: Specificity of three CMV-associated chains for CMV antigens was verified in vitro. Later on, a genetic analysis was performed. It linked a missense variant in DCLRE1C with V- and J-gene trimming of TCR beta.

PCR employed 60 Vbeta and 13 Jbeta primers. Data came from immunoSEQ multiplex PCR; TCRdb stores just in-frame clones and leaves some out. The profile shows around 190,000 clones, 80% to 90% of them singletons. Sequenced sample: PBMCs. This TCR was recovered from a man aged 40-50 years in good health and CMV-seropositive.

The CDR3, as DNA: TGTGCCAGCATACTTCCGGGACAGGGGGGCTACGAGCAGTACTTC. The encoded protein is CASILPGQGGYEQYF. This chain links TRBV2 with TRBJ2-7; 11 nucleotides agree with TRBD1. The V gene's germline CDR1 is SNHLY and CDR2 FYNNEI. V trimming: 7 bases; J trimming: 3 bases; junction bases outside the gene matches: 8. The CDR3 runs 15 residues.